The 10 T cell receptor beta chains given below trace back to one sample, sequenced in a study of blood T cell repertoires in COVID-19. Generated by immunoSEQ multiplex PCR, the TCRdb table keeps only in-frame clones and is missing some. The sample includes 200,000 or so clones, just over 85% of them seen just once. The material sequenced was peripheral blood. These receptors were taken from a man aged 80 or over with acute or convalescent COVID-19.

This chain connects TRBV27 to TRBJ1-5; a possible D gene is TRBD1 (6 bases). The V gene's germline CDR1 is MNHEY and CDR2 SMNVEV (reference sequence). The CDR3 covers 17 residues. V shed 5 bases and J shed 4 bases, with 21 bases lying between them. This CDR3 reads CASSHRAGQTLNQPQHF. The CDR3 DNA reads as TGTGCCAGCAGTCACCGAGCGGGACAAACGCTAAATCAGCCCCAGCATTTT.

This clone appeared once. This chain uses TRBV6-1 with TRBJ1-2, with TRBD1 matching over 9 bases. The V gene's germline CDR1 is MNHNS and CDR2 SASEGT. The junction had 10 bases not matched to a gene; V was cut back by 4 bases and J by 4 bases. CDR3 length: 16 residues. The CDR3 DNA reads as TGTGCCAGCAGTGGGACTTCCGGGACAGGGATCTATGGCTACACCTTC. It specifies CASSGTSGTGIYGYTF.

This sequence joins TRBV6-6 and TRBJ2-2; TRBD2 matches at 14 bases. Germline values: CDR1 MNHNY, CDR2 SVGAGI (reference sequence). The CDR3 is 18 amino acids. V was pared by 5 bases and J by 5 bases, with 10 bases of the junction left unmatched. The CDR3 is CASSPQGLAGVRTGELFF. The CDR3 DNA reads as TGTGCCAGCAGTCCACAGGGACTAGCGGGAGTTCGGACCGGGGAGCTGTTTTTT.

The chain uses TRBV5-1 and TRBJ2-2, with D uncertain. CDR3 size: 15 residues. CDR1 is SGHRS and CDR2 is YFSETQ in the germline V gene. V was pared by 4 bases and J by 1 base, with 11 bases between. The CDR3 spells CASSARSLNTGELFF. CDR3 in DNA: TGCGCCAGCAGCGCCCGGTCTTTGAACACCGGGGAGCTGTTTTTT.

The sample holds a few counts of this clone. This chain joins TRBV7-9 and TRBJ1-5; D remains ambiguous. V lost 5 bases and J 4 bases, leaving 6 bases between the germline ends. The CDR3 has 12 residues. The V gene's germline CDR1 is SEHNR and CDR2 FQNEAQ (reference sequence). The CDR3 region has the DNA TGTGCCAGCAGCAGCTTGAATCAGCCCCAGCATTTT. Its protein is CASSSLNQPQHF. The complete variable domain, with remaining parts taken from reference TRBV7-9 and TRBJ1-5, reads DTGVSQNPRHKITKRGQNVTFRCDPISEHNRLYWYRQTLGQGPEFLTYFQNEAQLEKSRLLSDRFSAERPKGSFSTLEIQRTEQGDSAMYLCASSSLNQPQHFGDGTRLSIL.

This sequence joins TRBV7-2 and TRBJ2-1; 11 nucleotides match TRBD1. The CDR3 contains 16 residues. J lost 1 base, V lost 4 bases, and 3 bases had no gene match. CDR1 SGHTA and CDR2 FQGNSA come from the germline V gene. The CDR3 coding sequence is TGTGCCAGCAGCTCAGGACAGGGGGCTTCCTACAATGAGCAGTTCTTC. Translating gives CASSSGQGASYNEQFF.

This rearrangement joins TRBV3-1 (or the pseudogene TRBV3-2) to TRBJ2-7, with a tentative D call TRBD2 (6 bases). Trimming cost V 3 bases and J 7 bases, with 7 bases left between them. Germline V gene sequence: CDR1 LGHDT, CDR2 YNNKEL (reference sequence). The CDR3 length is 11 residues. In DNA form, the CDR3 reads TGTGCCAGCAGCCAGGCGGGGGAGCAGTACTTC. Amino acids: CASSQAGEQYF.

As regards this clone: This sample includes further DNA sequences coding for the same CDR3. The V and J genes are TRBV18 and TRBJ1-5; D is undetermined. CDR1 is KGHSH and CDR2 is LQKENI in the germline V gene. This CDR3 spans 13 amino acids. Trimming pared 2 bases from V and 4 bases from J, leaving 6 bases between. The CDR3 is CASSPGGNQPQHF. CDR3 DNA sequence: TGTGCCAGCTCACCAGGCGGGAATCAGCCCCAGCATTTT.

CDR3 sequence: CSVVSMNTEAFF. CDR3 sequence (DNA): TGCAGCGTTGTTTCAATGAACACTGAAGCTTTCTTT. The J gene is TRBJ1-1, the V gene TRBV29-1; D remains ambiguous. Germline V gene lookup returns CDR1 SQVTM and CDR2 ANQGSEA. V lost 4 bases and J 0 bases, leaving 6 bases between the germline ends. CDR3 length equals 12 residues.

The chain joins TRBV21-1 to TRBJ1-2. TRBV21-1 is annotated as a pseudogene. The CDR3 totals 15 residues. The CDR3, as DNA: TGTGCCAGCAGCAACTCGGACGGGGAAAACTATGGCTACACCTTC. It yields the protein CASSNSDGENYGYTF.